These 14 T cell receptor beta chains originate from one sample sequenced in a study of post-analysis software for immune sequencing data. Notes on the study in general: There were a handful of TRBV segments more frequent in patients than controls, and TRBV5-6, TRBV5-1 and TRBV20-1 were among them.

Unique molecular identifiers were present in the TCR beta cDNA libraries. A single record per CDR3 protein comes from TCRdb applying MiXCR to the PCR reads. The table lists hundreds of thousands of distinct CDR3 sequences, around 40% of them singletons. No antigen has been identified for these receptors. The source material was blood. These receptors originate from a girl aged 10-17 years with multiple sclerosis.

The rearrangement joins TRBV20-1 to TRBJ1-2, with 9 bases fitting TRBD1. Germline assignment: CDR1 DFQATT and CDR2 SNEGSKA (reference sequence). Trimming at V came to 3 bases and at J to 5 bases, leaving 4 bases not matched to a gene. CDR3 length equals 13 residues. CDR3 amino acids: CSARTGGRYGYTF. The CDR3 nucleotides are TGCAGTGCTAGGACAGGGGGGAGGTATGGCTACACCTTC.

A remark on this clonotype: The conserved phenylalanine or tryptophan is not found at the CDR3 terminus, so this likely reflects a read error. The CDR3 DNA reads TGCGCCAGCAGCCTGTCCAGGACATACCAAGAGACCCAGTACATC. It is translated as CASSLSRTYQETQYI. The chain uses TRBV5-1 and TRBJ2-5; weak D call: TRBD1 (5 bases). Trimming removed 4 bases at V and 0 bases at J, with 13 bases between. The CDR3 has 15 residues. Germline-derived CDR1 and CDR2 are SGHRS and YFSETQ.

This clonotype occurred many times. V and J are TRBV11-1 and TRBJ2-2; TRBD2 might be the D (5 bases). The CDR3 totals 23 residues. Germline CDR1 is SGHAT and CDR2 is FQDESV (reference sequence). V shed 5 bases and J shed 0 bases, with 34 bases lying between them. The DNA of the CDR3 is TGTGCCAGCAGCCTATGGGTCCCTAGGACTCTACGACCAATGCCGTCGAACACCGGGGAGCTGTTTTTT. This gives the protein CASSLWVPRTLRPMPSNTGELFF. The full variable domain, with the rest looked up from reference TRBV11-1 and TRBJ2-2, is EAEVAQSPRYKITEKSQAVAFWCDPISGHATLYWYRQILGQGPELLVQFQDESVVDDSQLPKDRFSAERLKGVDSTLKIQPAELGDSAMYLCASSLWVPRTLRPMPSNTGELFFGEGSRLTVL.

This clonotype was seen a few times. The V gene is TRBV27, the J gene TRBJ2-1; 8 positions agree with TRBD2. V lost 5 bases, J lost 7 bases, and 7 bases stayed unmatched. This CDR3 region has 14 residues. Germline CDR1 reads MNHEY; CDR2 reads SMNVEV (reference sequence). The CDR3, as DNA: TGTGCCAGCAGTCTAAGCGGGAGTGGGAATGAGCAGTTCTTC. Its translation is CASSLSGSGNEQFF.

This clonotype has more than one count but fewer than ten. The chain links TRBV5-1 to TRBJ2-1, with 12 bases identical to TRBD1. The CDR3 spans 16 residues. V lost 2 bases, J lost 6 bases, and 6 bases stayed unmatched. CDR1 is SGHRS, CDR2 YFSETQ, per germline. The CDR3 loop is CASSLGDRGRINEQFF. CDR3 DNA: TGCGCCAGCAGCTTAGGGGACAGGGGGCGCATCAATGAGCAGTTCTTC.

This sequence joins TRBV6-5 and TRBJ2-5, with D perhaps being TRBD1 or TRBD2 (5 bases each). Trimming stripped 6 bases from V and 11 bases from J, with 16 bases between. CDR3 length: 12 amino acids. Per the germline V gene, CDR1 is MNHEY and CDR2 is SVGAGI. For the CDR3, the DNA is TGTGCCAGCAGACGTACAGGAGGAGAGCAGTACTTC. It yields the protein CASRRTGGEQYF.

The chain couples TRBV28 to TRBJ2-1; 7 positions agree with TRBD2. The CDR3 is made up of 16 amino acids. The V gene end was trimmed by 5 bases and the J gene end by 4 bases; junction bases not matched to a gene: 11. Germline lookup yields CDR1 MDHEN and CDR2 SYDVKM. The CDR3 DNA sequence: TGTGCCAGCAGTCACTCCAGCGGGACCCGGTACAATGAGCAGTTCTTC. It encodes CASSHSSGTRYNEQFF.

DNA of the CDR3: TGTGCCAGCAGTTATGATAACAGCTACGAGCAGTACTTC. This translates into CASSYDNSYEQYF. This sequence joins TRBV7-9 and TRBJ2-7; D is unclear. There are 13 residues in the CDR3. Germline CDR1 reads SEHNR; CDR2 reads FQNEAQ (reference sequence). V lost 6 bases and J lost 3, with 12 bases in between.

This clonotype was detected only a few times. The chain uses TRBV7-2 and TRBJ2-7; 12 bases map to TRBD1. This CDR3 has 16 amino acids. Trimming at V came to 4 bases and at J to 4 bases, leaving 8 bases not matched to a gene. CDR1 and CDR2 from the germline V gene are SGHTA and FQGNSA. Here the CDR3 DNA reads TGTGCCAGCAGCTCCCCCGGGACAGGGGGCTTTTACGAGCAGTACTTC. It codes for CASSSPGTGGFYEQYF.

V and J are TRBV28 and TRBJ1-5, with unresolved D. The CDR3 length is 13 residues. Germline V gene sequence: CDR1 MDHEN, CDR2 SYDVKM. The V and J ends lost 5 bases and 5 bases respectively, with 10 bases between them. The CDR3 here is CASSVEWDQPQHF. The CDR3 DNA follows: TGTGCCAGCAGTGTCGAGTGGGATCAGCCCCAGCATTTT.

The chain is built from TRBV4-1 and TRBJ2-4; 9 bases align to TRBD1. J gave up 2 bases and V 1 base, and 3 bases lay outside the gene matches. Germline values: CDR1 MGHRA, CDR2 YSYEKL. The CDR3 length is 16 residues. CDR3 nucleotides: TGCGCCAGCAGCCAAGGCAACAGGGGGCCCAAAAACATTCAGTACTTC. This sequence encodes CASSQGNRGPKNIQYF.

This chain uses TRBV28 with TRBJ1-1; D is possibly TRBD1 (5 bases). The CDR3 has 17 residues. V was trimmed by 2 bases and J by 0 bases, leaving 16 bases between them. CDR1 and CDR2 from the germline V gene are MDHEN and SYDVKM. CDR3 coding DNA: TGTGCCAGCAGTTTAGCGTTGACCAGGGAGCTGAACACTGAAGCTTTCTTT. Its translation is CASSLALTRELNTEAFF.

This clonotype was seen a few times. This chain links TRBV12-3 or TRBV12-4 with TRBJ2-7; tentatively, D is TRBD1 or TRBD2 (5 bases each). The CDR3 is 15 residues long. The V gene lost 6 bases and the J gene lost 7 bases, with 22 bases spanning the gap. This chain's CDR3 is CASSFSGTQEGEQYF. The CDR3 region has the DNA TGTGCCAGCAGCTTCTCCGGGACCCAAGAAGGGGAGCAGTACTTC.

The V gene is TRBV7-8, the J gene TRBJ2-4, with D perhaps TRBD2 (6 bases). The J call may be wrong; the DNA end is better matched by TRBJ2-7. CDR3 length equals 13 residues. Looked up from germline, CDR1 is SGHVS and CDR2 is FQNEAQ. The CDR3 region is CASSLLARYEQYF. DNA of the CDR3: TGTGCCAGCAGCCTGCTAGCGAGATACGAGCAGTACTTC.